The 2 T cell receptor beta chains given below trace back to one sample, sequenced in a study of T cells in Graves' hyperthyroidism and ophthalmopathy. Researchers took RNA transcripts and amplified the TCR beta CDR3 regions from them. The HTBI primer set served for first-round RT-PCR of the TCR CDR3. TCRdb itself ran the multiplex PCR reads through MiXCR, one entry per CDR3 protein. The table includes 350,000 to 400,000 distinct CDR3 sequences, roughly 19% detected once. The sample consisted of blood. These receptors were taken from a woman aged 18-29 years with Graves' hyperthyroidism.

Many counts were recorded for this clonotype. The chain uses TRBV29-1 and TRBJ1-5; a possible D gene is TRBD1 (6 bases). The V end lost 6 bases, the J end lost 10 bases, and 19 bases lay between the germline ends. Per the germline V gene, CDR1 is SQVTM and CDR2 is ANQGSEA. The CDR3 totals 13 residues. The CDR3 spells CSVVAAQGSPQHF. The CDR3 coding sequence is TGCAGCGTCGTTGCCGCACAGGGTTCACCCCAGCATTTT.

The sample holds many counts of this clonotype. The chain recombines TRBV12-3 or TRBV12-4 with TRBJ2-7; 7 nucleotides align to TRBD2. Trimming took 6 bases from V and 2 from J; bases not matched to a gene: 4. The CDR3 has 13 amino acids. The CDR3 DNA reads as TGTGCCAGCAGCAGACTAGCTCCCTACGAGCAGTACTTC. Its translation is CASSRLAPYEQYF.